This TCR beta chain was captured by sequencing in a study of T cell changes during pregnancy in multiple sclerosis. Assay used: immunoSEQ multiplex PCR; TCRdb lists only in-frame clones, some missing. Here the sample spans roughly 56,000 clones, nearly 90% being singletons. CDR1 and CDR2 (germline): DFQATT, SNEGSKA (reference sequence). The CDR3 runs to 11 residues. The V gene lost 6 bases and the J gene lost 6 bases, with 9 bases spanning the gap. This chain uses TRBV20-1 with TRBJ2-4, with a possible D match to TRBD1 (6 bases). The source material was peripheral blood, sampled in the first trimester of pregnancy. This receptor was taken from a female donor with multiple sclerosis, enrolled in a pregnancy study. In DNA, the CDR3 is TGCAGTGCGCGAGGGGGAAACATTCAGTACTTC. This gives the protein CSARGGNIQYF.